The 5 T cell receptor beta chains listed next were all sequenced from one sample in a study of blood T cell repertoires in COVID-19. Generated by immunoSEQ multiplex PCR, the TCRdb table keeps only in-frame clones and is missing some. The sample consists of roughly 200,000 clones, roughly 85% of them appearing once. Sequencing was carried out using PBMCs or T cells enriched from blood (not recorded which). Receptors originate from a woman between 40 and 55 years old with acute COVID-19.

The gene calls are TRBV7-8 and TRBJ1-5, with D hard to call. There are 14 residues in the CDR3. The ends were cut back, 1 base at V and 3 bases at J, with 7 bases in the middle. Germline values: CDR1 SGHVS, CDR2 FQNEAQ. In nucleotides, the CDR3 is TGTGCCAGCAGCTTAGTTGAGTCCAATCAGCCCCAGCATTTT. Translated: CASSLVESNQPQHF.

V usage is TRBV7-3 and J usage is TRBJ1-1; no firm D call. Germline V lookup: CDR1 SGHTA, CDR2 FQGTGA. The CDR3 consists of 13 residues. The germline V and J ends were trimmed by 4 bases and 8 bases, with 14 bases remaining between them. CDR3 DNA sequence: TGTGCCAGCAGCTGGACTCCCGGTGGGGAAGCTTTCTTT. This sequence encodes CASSWTPGGEAFF.

Only a few counts were recorded for this clone. The CDR3 coding sequence is TGTGCCATCAGTGACCCGGGGACAGGGTTAAGCTACGAGCAGTACTTC. Translated, it gives CAISDPGTGLSYEQYF. V usage is TRBV10-3 and J usage is TRBJ2-7, with TRBD1 identical over 9 bases. This CDR3 region has 16 residues. V shed 3 bases and J 3 bases; nucleotides not matched to a gene: 9. CDR1 and CDR2 from the germline V gene are ENHRY and SYGVKD.

The chain couples TRBV5-4 to TRBJ2-1; 12 bases are a match to TRBD2. Trimming removed 1 base from V and 8 bases from J; junction bases left unmatched: 16. CDR1 and CDR2 (germline): SGHNT, YYREEE (reference sequence). The CDR3 has 19 residues. CDR3: CASSLSVLAGGSEHDEQFF. CDR3 in DNA: TGTGCCAGCAGCTTGAGTGTACTAGCGGGAGGTTCGGAACACGATGAGCAGTTCTTC.

CDR3 amino acids: CASSFLGAGGYNEQFF. CDR3 coding DNA: TGTGCCAGCAGCTTCCTCGGAGCGGGAGGGTACAATGAGCAGTTCTTC. This sequence joins TRBV11-2 and TRBJ2-1; 10 nucleotides align to TRBD2. The junction had 6 bases not matched to a gene; V was cut back by 3 bases and J by 4 bases. CDR3 length: 16 residues. Germline V gives CDR1 SGHAT, CDR2 FQNNGV.